The 15 T cell receptor beta chains given below trace back to one sample, sequenced in a study of Ad26.COV2.S vaccination and SARS-CoV-2 variants. Clones were read by immunoSEQ multiplex PCR, and TCRdb kept only the in-frame ones, dropping some. Seen here are under 400,000 clones, roughly 84% observed once, and the top ten hold 3.4%. Treatment noted: roughly 19 received Ad26.COV2.S at low or high dose, single or two shots; 5 received placebo; per-sample allocation not given. Sampling took place 63 days after the first vaccine or placebo injection. The sequenced sample was peripheral blood, obtained in a trial of Ad26.COV2.S vaccine versus placebo. The origin of the receptors is a person between 18 and 65 years old who received the Ad26.COV2.S COVID-19 vaccine or a placebo.

The chain carries TRBV3-1 (or the pseudogene TRBV3-2) and TRBJ2-7; unclear D gene. The V and J ends lost 0 bases and 3 bases respectively, with 9 bases between them. This CDR3 contains 14 residues. The germline gives CDR1 LGHDT, CDR2 YNNKEL (reference sequence). The CDR3 DNA reads as TGTGCCAGCAGCCAAGATCTTCGGCACTACGAGCAGTACTTC. Protein product: CASSQDLRHYEQYF.

This rearrangement joins TRBV6-5 to TRBJ1-2, with unresolved D. V was clipped by 3 bases and J by 4 bases, with 12 bases between them. Per germline, CDR1 MNHEY and CDR2 SVGAGI. The CDR3 covers 14 residues. CDR3 sequence reads: CASSYEADIYGYTF. The CDR3 nucleotides are TGTGCCAGCAGTTATGAGGCCGACATCTATGGCTACACCTTC.

A single count supports this clone. The chain's CDR3 is CASSKKSSGGAPTDTQYF. The CDR3 DNA sequence: TGTGCCAGCAGCAAAAAATCTAGCGGGGGGGCCCCCACAGATACGCAGTATTTT. V gene TRBV7-9 combines with J gene TRBJ2-3, with 12 nucleotides matching TRBD2. This CDR3 contains 18 residues. V was clipped by 5 bases and J by 2 bases; unmatched bases: 11. Per germline, CDR1 SEHNR and CDR2 FQNEAQ (reference sequence).

This clone occurred a few times. The genes are TRBV7-6 and TRBJ1-2, with 8 nucleotides matching TRBD1. Germline V CDR1 and CDR2: SGHVS, FNYEAQ. After removal of 0 bases from V and 8 bases from J, the junction contained 2 bases not matched to a gene. The CDR3 consists of 13 residues. For the CDR3, the DNA is TGTGCCAGCAGCTTAGCGGGGGACAGGGGCTACACCTTC. This gives the protein CASSLAGDRGYTF.

This rearrangement joins TRBV19 to TRBJ1-3; 7 nucleotides line up with TRBD1. Germline trimming cut 5 bases from V and 4 bases from J; bases unmatched to any gene: 5. CDR3 length: 14 amino acids. The germline CDR1 and CDR2 sequences are LNHDA and SQIVND (reference sequence). The CDR3 spells CASSYRGDGNTIYF. CDR3 DNA: TGTGCCAGTAGTTACAGGGGTGACGGAAACACCATATATTTT. The entire variable domain, with the rest obtained from reference TRBV19 and TRBJ1-3, is as follows: DGGITQSPKYLFRKEGQNVTLSCEQNLNHDAMYWYRQDPGQGLRLIYYSQIVNDFQKGDIAEGYSVSREKKESFPLTVTSAQKNPTAFYLCASSYRGDGNTIYFGEGSWLTVV.

The gene calls are TRBV14 and TRBJ2-7; 8 bases map to TRBD2. The CDR3 is 16 amino acids. J lost 5 bases, V lost 6 bases, and 15 bases had no gene match. CDR1 and CDR2 (germline): SGHDN, FVKESK. The CDR3 region is CASSSGLGGARNEQYF. DNA of the CDR3: TGTGCCAGCAGTTCGGGTCTCGGGGGGGCAAGGAACGAGCAGTACTTC. Complete variable domain (other parts from reference TRBV14 and TRBJ2-7): EAGVTQFPSHSVIEKGQTVTLRCDPISGHDNLYWYRRVMGKEIKFLLHFVKESKQDESGMPNNRFLAERTGGTYSTLKVQPAELEDSGVYFCASSSGLGGARNEQYFGPGTRLTVT.

This chain joins TRBV6-5 and TRBJ2-2; no firm D call. Germline CDR1 reads MNHEY; CDR2 reads SVGAGI. V was clipped by 1 base and J by 4 bases, with 13 bases between them. The CDR3 is 16 amino acids. The CDR3 region has the DNA TGTGCCAGCAGTTACTATCCAGATACGAGCACCGGGGAGCTGTTTTTT. It codes for CASSYYPDTSTGELFF.

CDR3 amino acids: CASSLERSWVGYTF. CDR3 bases: TGTGCCAGCAGCTTAGAGCGGAGCTGGGTTGGCTACACCTTC. The chain links TRBV7-2 to TRBJ1-2; D is ambiguous. Germline V gives CDR1 SGHTA, CDR2 FQGNSA. The V end lost 1 base, the J end lost 7 bases, and 13 bases lay between the germline ends. The CDR3 spans 14 residues.

The chain is built from TRBV4-2 and TRBJ2-3; 11 positions agree with TRBD2. This CDR3 has 15 residues. The germline CDR1 and CDR2 sequences are LGHNA and YNFKEQ. V trimming: 3 bases; J trimming: 4 bases; junction bases outside the gene matches: 3. Here the CDR3 DNA reads TGTGCCAGCAGCCAGCTAGCGGGGGGACCAGATACGCAGTATTTT. Translation gives CASSQLAGGPDTQYF.

This clone was counted a single time. The chain links TRBV7-2 to TRBJ2-1; maybe TRBD2 (5 bases). V gave up 3 bases and J gave up 7 bases, with 10 bases separating them. Germline V CDR1 and CDR2: SGHTA, FQGNSA. The CDR3 spans 13 residues. CDR3 DNA sequence: TGTGCCAGCAGCTTTCCTAGCTCGAATGAGCAGTTCTTC. It codes for CASSFPSSNEQFF.

The chain employs TRBV5-1 and TRBJ2-1, with D possibly TRBD1 on 5 matching bases. In germline, CDR1 is SGHRS, CDR2 YFSETQ. Deletions cut 4 bases from V and 5 bases from J, with 13 bases between. There are 14 residues in the CDR3. CDR3 bases: TGCGCCAGCAGCACCCCACAGGAGAACAATGAGCAGTTCTTC. Its protein is CASSTPQENNEQFF.

This chain uses TRBV10-3 with TRBJ2-3; 10 bases align to TRBD2. J lost 5 bases, V lost 5 bases, and 4 bases had no gene match. The CDR3 has 14 amino acids. CDR1 ENHRY and CDR2 SYGVKD come from the germline V gene. CDR3 sequence (DNA): TGTGCCATCAGTAGCGGGGGGGCCGGAGATACGCAGTATTTT. Its translation: CAISSGGAGDTQYF.

The chain employs TRBV19 and TRBJ1-4, with D maybe TRBD1 (6 bases). Trimming removed 3 bases from V and 4 bases from J, with 12 bases in between. This CDR3 has 15 amino acids. The germline V gene has CDR1 LNHDA and CDR2 SQIVND (reference sequence). The CDR3: CASSMRTEINEKLFF. In DNA form, the CDR3 reads TGTGCCAGTAGTATGCGGACAGAAATTAATGAAAAACTGTTTTTT.

The chain is built from TRBV11-1 and TRBJ2-2; D not certain. Trimming left V 3 bases short and J 6 bases short, with 8 bases between. Germline V gene sequence: CDR1 SGHAT, CDR2 FQDESV (reference sequence). CDR3 length: 13 residues. CDR3 DNA sequence: TGTGCCAGCAGCTTTCTTAGGGCCGGGGAGCTGTTTTTT. Residues: CASSFLRAGELFF.

V gene TRBV11-2 combines with J gene TRBJ2-1; 8 positions agree with TRBD1. The CDR3 is made up of 13 amino acids. V lost 5 bases and J lost 8; bases outside the gene matches: 5. Germline CDR1 and CDR2: SGHAT and FQNNGV. CDR3 region: CASSADRGDEQFF. The CDR3 DNA sequence: TGTGCCAGCAGCGCCGACAGGGGCGATGAGCAGTTCTTC.